Each of the 2 T cell receptor beta chains below was sequenced from the same sample in a study of T cells in Graves' hyperthyroidism and ophthalmopathy. The source material, RNA transcripts, was used to amplify TCR beta CDR3 regions. The HTBI set primed first-round TCR CDR3 RT-PCR. Using its own MiXCR run on the multiplex PCR reads, TCRdb lists one record per CDR3 protein. This sample yields some 380,000 distinct CDR3 sequences, of which approximately 13% are seen a single time; around 21% belongs to the top ten. The source material was blood. The receptors come from a man aged 25 to 40 with Graves' hyperthyroidism that later progressed to Graves' ophthalmopathy.

This clonotype was seen a few times. The chain couples TRBV30 to TRBJ2-3; tentatively, D is TRBD2 (5 bases). This CDR3 spans 16 amino acids. CDR1 GTSNPN and CDR2 SVGIG come from the germline V gene (reference sequence). V was clipped by 0 bases and J by 2 bases, with 15 bases between them. CDR3 bases: TGTGCCTGGAGTGTCCCTTCGGGGAGACCCACAGATACGCAGTATTTT. Encoded protein: CAWSVPSGRPTDTQYF.

On this clonotype itself: This clone may be a read error of a much larger clone one base away. V and J are TRBV2 and TRBJ2-7; TRBD1 might be the D (6 bases). Germline values: CDR1 SNHLY, CDR2 FYNNEI. The CDR3 is 12 amino acids. The V end lost 6 bases, the J end lost 6 bases, and 12 bases lay between the germline ends. The CDR3 protein is CASRPDSCEQYF. The CDR3 DNA sequence: TGTGCCAGCAGGCCGGACAGTTGCGAGCAGTACTTC. The whole variable domain, remainder taken from reference TRBV2 and TRBJ2-7, is EPEVTQTPSHQVTQMGQEVILRCVPISNHLYFYWYRQILGQKVEFLVSFYNNEISEKSEIFDDQFSVERPDGSNFTLKIRSTKLEDSAMYFCASRPDSCEQYFGPGTRLTVT.